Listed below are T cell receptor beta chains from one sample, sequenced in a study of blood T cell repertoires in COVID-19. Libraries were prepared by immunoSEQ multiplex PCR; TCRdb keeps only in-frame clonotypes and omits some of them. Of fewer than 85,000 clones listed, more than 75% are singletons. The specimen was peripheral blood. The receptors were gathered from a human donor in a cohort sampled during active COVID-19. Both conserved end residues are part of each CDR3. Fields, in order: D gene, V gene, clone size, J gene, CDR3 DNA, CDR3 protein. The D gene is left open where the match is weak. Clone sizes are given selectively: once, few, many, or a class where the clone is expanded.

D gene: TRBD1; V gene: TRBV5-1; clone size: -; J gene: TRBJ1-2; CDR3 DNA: TGCGCCAGCAGCTCCACCTCCCGGGACAGGATCTTTGGCTACACCTTC; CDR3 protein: CASSSTSRDRIFGYTF
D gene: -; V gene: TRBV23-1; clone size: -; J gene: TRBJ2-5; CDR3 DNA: TGCGCCAGCAGTCAAAAGGGACACTCTCACCGAGAAACCAAAGAGACCCAGTACTTC; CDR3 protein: CASSQKGHSHRETKETQYF
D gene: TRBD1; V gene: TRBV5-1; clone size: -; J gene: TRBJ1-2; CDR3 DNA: TGCGCCAGCAGCTTGGCCCTCGGCAGGGGGCCTGGTGTAGGTGGCTACACCTTC; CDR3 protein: CASSLALGRGPGVGGYTF
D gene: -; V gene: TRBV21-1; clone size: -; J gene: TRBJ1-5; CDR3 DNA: TGTGCCAGCAGCAAAGAGGAGGGAAGGGGGCATAATCAGCCCCAGCATTTT; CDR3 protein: CASSKEEGRGHNQPQHF
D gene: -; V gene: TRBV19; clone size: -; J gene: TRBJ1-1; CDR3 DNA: TGTGCCAGTAGTATAGGGGCAGGGAGGACTGAAGCTTTCTTT; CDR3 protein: CASSIGAGRTEAFF
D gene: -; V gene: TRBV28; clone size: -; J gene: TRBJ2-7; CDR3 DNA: TGTGCCAGCAGTCTGCAGGGGACCACCTACGAGCAGTACTTC; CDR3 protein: CASSLQGTTYEQYF
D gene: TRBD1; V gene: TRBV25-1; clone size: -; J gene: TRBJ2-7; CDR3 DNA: TGTGCCAGCAGCCCGGGACAGGGCTCCTACGAGCAGTACTTC; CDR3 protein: CASSPGQGSYEQYF
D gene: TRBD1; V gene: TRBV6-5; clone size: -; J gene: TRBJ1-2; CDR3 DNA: TGTGCCAGCAACCTACGACAGGGGGCTGGCCATGGCTACACCTTC; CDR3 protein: CASNLRQGAGHGYTF
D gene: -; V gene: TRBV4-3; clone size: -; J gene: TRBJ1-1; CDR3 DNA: TGCGCCAGCAGCCCCGCCGCAAGCGGGATGAACACTGAAGCTTTCTTT; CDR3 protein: CASSPAASGMNTEAFF
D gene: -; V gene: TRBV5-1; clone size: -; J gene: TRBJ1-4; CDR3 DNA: TGCGCCAGCAGCTTGGGTACCCAGGGTATGGGTGAAAAACTGTTTTTT; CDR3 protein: CASSLGTQGMGEKLFF
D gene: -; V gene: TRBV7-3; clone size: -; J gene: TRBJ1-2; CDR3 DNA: TGTGCCAGCAGCCGATCACAGGGCGCCGATGGCTACACCTTC; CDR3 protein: CASSRSQGADGYTF
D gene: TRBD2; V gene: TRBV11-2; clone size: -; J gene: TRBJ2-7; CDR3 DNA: TGTGCCAGCAGCGTGGGGGGGACCCCCTACGAGCAGTACTTC; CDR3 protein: CASSVGGTPYEQYF
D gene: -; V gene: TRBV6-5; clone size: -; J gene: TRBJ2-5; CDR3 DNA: TGTGCCAGCAGGAGCGGGCAGACACAAGAGACCCAGTACTTC; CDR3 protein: CASRSGQTQETQYF
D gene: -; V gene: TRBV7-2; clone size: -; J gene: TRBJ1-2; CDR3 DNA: TGTGCCAGCAGCTTAGGTTCAGAGGGCGACTATGGCTACACCTTC; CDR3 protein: CASSLGSEGDYGYTF
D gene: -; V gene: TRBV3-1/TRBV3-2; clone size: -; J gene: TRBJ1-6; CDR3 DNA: TGTGCCAGCAGCCAAGAAGTAGTGACGGGGGGCCCCGCACCCCTCCACTTT; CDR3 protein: CASSQEVVTGGPAPLHF
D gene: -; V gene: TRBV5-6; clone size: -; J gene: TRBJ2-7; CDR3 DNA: TGTGCCAGCAGCTTTCTGAGCGACGAGCAGTACTTC; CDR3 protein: CASSFLSDEQYF
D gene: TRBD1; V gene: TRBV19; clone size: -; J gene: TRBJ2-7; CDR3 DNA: TGTGCCAGTACTAAATCAGGGGGCGGCGAGCAGTACTTC; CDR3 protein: CASTKSGGGEQYF
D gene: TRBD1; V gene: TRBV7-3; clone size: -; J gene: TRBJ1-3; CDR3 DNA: TGTGCCAGCAGCTCAGGGACAGCTGGAAACACCATATATTTT; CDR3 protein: CASSSGTAGNTIYF
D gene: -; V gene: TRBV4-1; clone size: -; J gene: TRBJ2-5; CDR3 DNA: TGCGCCAGCAGTAAGGTGGGGGGAAAAGAGACCCAGTACTTC; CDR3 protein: CASSKVGGKETQYF
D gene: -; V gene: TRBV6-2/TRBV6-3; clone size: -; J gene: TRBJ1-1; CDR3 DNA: TGTGCCAGCAGTTCAAACAGGGACGTAGGCACTGAAGCTTTCTTT; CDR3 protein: CASSSNRDVGTEAFF
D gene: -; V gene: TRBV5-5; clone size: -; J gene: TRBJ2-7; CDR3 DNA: TGTGCCAGCAGCGCCGAGCCAGGGGTATCCTACGAGCAGTACTTC; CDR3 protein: CASSAEPGVSYEQYF
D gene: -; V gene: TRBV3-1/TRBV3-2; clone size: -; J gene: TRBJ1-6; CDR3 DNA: TGTGCCAGCAGCCCCCTCTATAATTCACCCCTCCACTTT; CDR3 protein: CASSPLYNSPLHF
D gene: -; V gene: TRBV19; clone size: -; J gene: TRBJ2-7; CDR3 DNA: TGTGCCAGTAGTATAGTAGGAACAGGGAGCTCCTACGAGCAGTACTTC; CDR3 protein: CASSIVGTGSSYEQYF
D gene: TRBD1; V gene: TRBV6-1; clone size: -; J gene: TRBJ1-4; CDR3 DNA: TGTGCCAGCAGTGAAGTAGGGCAGGGGGTGTCAGTTAATGAAAAACTGTTTTTT; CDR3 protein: CASSEVGQGVSVNEKLFF
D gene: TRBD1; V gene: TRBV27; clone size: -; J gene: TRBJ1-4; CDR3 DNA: TGTGCCAGCAGTTTAAGGCCCTGGACAGGTTCAAGTGAAAAACTGTTTTTT; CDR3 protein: CASSLRPWTGSSEKLFF
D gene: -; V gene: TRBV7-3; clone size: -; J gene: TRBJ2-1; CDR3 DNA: TGTGCCAGCAGCACATCCCGGCTGAGCCTTAGCGCCCCACTTTACAATGAGCAGTTCTTC; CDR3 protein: CASSTSRLSLSAPLYNEQFF
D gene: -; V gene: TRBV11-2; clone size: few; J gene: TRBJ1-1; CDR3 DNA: TGTGCCAGCAGCTTAGAACAGGGCACTGAAGCTTTCTTT; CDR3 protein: CASSLEQGTEAFF
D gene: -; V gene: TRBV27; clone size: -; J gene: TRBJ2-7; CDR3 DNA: TGTGCCAGCAGTTTTCGCCTTCTGGGGCCTGCCTCACTACGCGAGCAGTACTTC; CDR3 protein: CASSFRLLGPASLREQYF
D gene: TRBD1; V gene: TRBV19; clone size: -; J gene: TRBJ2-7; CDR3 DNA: TGTGCCAGTAGTTTGGGACAGGCGGCCTACGAGCAGTACTTC; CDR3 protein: CASSLGQAAYEQYF
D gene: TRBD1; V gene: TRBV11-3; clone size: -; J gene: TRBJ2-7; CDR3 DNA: TGTGCCAGCAGCGCAGGCGGACAGGGGAGACAGGAGCAGTACTTC; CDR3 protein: CASSAGGQGRQEQYF
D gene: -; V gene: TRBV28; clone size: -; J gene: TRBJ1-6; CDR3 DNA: TGTGCCAGCAGTTTGGAAAACCGGGTTAGGCCCCTCCACTTT; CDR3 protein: CASSLENRVRPLHF
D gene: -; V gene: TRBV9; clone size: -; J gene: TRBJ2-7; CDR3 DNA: TGTGCCAGCAGTCACCGGGACTCCAGAACGGACGAGCAGTACTTC; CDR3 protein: CASSHRDSRTDEQYF
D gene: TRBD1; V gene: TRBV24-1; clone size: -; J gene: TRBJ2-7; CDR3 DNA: TGTGCCACCAGTGATACGCACGGACAGGGGACCTACGAGCAGTACTTC; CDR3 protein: CATSDTHGQGTYEQYF
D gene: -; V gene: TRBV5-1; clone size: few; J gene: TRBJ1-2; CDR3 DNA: TGCGCCAGCAGCCTGAGGACAGAAAACTATGGCTACACCTTC; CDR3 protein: CASSLRTENYGYTF
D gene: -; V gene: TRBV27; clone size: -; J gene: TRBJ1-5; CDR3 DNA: TGTGCCAGCAGTTCCCCAGGGGGCAATCAGCCCCAGCATTTT; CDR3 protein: CASSSPGGNQPQHF
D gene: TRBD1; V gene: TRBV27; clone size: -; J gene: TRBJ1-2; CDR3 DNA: TGTGCCAGCAGCGAAAAAGGGACAGGGCGCGTCGCCTATGGCTACACCTTC; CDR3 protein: CASSEKGTGRVAYGYTF
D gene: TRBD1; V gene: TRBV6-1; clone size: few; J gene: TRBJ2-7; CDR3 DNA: TGTGCCAGCAGTGGGACAGGGAAGCGGTCCTCCTACGAGCAGTACTTC; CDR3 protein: CASSGTGKRSSYEQYF